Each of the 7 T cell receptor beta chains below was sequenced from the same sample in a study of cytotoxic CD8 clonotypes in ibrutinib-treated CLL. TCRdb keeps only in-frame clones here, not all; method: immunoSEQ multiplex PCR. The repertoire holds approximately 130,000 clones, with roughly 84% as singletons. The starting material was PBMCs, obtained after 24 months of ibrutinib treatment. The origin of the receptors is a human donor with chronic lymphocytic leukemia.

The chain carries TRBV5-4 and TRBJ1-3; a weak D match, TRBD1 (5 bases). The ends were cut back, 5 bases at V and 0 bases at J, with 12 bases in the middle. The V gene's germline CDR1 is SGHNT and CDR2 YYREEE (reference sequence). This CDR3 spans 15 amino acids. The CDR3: CASRQDPTSGNTIYF. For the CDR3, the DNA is TGTGCCAGCAGACAGGACCCGACCTCTGGAAACACCATATATTTT. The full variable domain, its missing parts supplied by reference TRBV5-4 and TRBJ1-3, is ETGVTQSPTHLIKTRGQQVTLRCSSQSGHNTVSWYQQALGQGPQFIFQYYREEENGRGNFPPRFSGLQFPNYSSELNVNALELDDSALYLCASRQDPTSGNTIYFGEGSWLTVV.

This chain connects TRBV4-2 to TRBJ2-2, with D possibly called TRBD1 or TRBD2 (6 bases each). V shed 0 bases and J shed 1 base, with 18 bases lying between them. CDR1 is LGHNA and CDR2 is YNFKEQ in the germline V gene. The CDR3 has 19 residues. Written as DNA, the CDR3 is TGTGCCAGCAGCCAAGATCTTATAACGGGGGCCGTGAACACCGGGGAGCTGTTTTTT. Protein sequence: CASSQDLITGAVNTGELFF.

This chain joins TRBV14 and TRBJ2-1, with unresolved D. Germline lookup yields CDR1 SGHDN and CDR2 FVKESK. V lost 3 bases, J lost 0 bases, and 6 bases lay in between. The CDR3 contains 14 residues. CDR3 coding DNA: TGTGCCAGCAGCCAGTGGAGCTCCTACAATGAGCAGTTCTTC. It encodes CASSQWSSYNEQFF. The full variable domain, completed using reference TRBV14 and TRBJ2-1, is EAGVTQFPSHSVIEKGQTVTLRCDPISGHDNLYWYRRVMGKEIKFLLHFVKESKQDESGMPNNRFLAERTGGTYSTLKVQPAELEDSGVYFCASSQWSSYNEQFFGPGTRLTVL.

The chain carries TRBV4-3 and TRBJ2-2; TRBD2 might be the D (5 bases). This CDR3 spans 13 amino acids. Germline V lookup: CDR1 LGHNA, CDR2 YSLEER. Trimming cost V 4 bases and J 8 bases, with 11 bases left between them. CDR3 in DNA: TGCGCCAGCAGCCGCTCAGCGGCGGGGGAGCTGTTTTTT. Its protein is CASSRSAAGELFF.

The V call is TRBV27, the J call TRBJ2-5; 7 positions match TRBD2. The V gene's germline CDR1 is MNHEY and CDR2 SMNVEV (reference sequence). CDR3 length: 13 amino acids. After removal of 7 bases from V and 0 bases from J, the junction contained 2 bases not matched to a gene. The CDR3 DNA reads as TGTGCCAGCAAGACTAGCTACCAAGAGACCCAGTACTTC. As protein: CASKTSYQETQYF.

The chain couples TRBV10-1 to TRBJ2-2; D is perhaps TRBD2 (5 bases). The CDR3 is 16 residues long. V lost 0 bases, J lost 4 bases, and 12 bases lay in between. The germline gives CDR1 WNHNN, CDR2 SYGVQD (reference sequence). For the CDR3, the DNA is TGCGCCAGCAGTGAGTCTACAGCGGTGGGCACCGGGGAGCTGTTTTTT. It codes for CASSESTAVGTGELFF.

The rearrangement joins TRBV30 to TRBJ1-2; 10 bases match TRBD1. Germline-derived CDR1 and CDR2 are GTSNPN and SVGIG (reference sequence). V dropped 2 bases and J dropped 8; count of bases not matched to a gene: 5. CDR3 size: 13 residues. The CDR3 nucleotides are TGTGCCTGGAGTCCGGACAGGGGGAACGGCTACACCTTC. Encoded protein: CAWSPDRGNGYTF.